Listed below are T cell receptor beta chains from one sample, sequenced in a study of control samples from healthy donors and cancer patients. TCRdb keeps only in-frame clones here, not all; method: immunoSEQ multiplex PCR. Of more than 65,000 clones in the sample, about 83% were seen once. The sequencing sample was made of blood. These receptors all come from a man aged 55 to 69 in good health. CDR3s include the opening cysteine and the closing phenylalanine or tryptophan. A D gene is named only where the DNA matches it firmly. Some rows have no size entry. The others give once, few or many, or a class for an expanded clone.

clone_size	v_call	d_call	j_call	cdr3_aa	cdr3_nt
NA	TRBV18	NA	TRBJ2-1	CASSPLGGKNSYNEQFF	TGTGCCAGCTCACCTTTAGGCGGGAAAAACTCCTACAATGAGCAGTTCTTC
NA	TRBV5-1	TRBD1	TRBJ2-5	CASSHSDRAGETQYF	TGCGCCAGCAGCCACTCGGACAGGGCGGGGGAGACCCAGTACTTC
NA	TRBV3-1/TRBV3-2	NA	TRBJ1-2	CASSQDGGYGYTF	TGTGCCAGCAGCCAAGATGGTGGATATGGCTACACCTTC
NA	TRBV2	NA	TRBJ1-2	CASRLEGYTF	TGTGCCAGCCGGTTGGAGGGCTACACCTTC
NA	TRBV7-2	NA	TRBJ1-1	CASSVGRMNTEAFF	TGTGCCAGCAGCGTGGGACGGATGAACACTGAAGCTTTCTTT
NA	TRBV5-6	TRBD1	TRBJ2-7	CASSLYFGDRVYEQYF	TGTGCCAGCAGCTTGTATTTTGGAGACAGGGTGTACGAGCAGTACTTC
NA	TRBV28	TRBD1	TRBJ2-5	CASNMGQGIETQYF	TGTGCCAGCAATATGGGACAGGGGATAGAGACCCAGTACTTC
NA	TRBV29-1	NA	TRBJ1-4	CSVQQGNGATNEKLFF	TGCAGCGTACAACAGGGAAACGGGGCAACTAATGAAAAACTGTTTTTT
few	TRBV18	NA	TRBJ1-6	CASSPSDSASSYNSPLHF	TGTGCCAGCTCACCGTCCGACAGCGCTAGCTCCTATAATTCACCCCTCCACTTT
NA	TRBV20-1	TRBD1	TRBJ2-7	CSASWGQGAFEQYF	TGCAGTGCTAGTTGGGGGCAGGGGGCTTTCGAGCAGTACTTC
NA	TRBV5-1	NA	TRBJ2-1	CASTPRQQGPDEQFF	TGCGCCAGCACCCCAAGGCAGCAGGGACCCGATGAGCAGTTCTTC
NA	TRBV28	NA	TRBJ1-5	CASSTRTNNQPQHF	TGTGCCAGCAGCACGAGGACAAACAATCAGCCCCAGCATTTT
many	TRBV28	NA	TRBJ1-1	CASSQGYPNTEAFF	TGTGCCAGCAGCCAGGGGTACCCGAACACTGAAGCTTTCTTT
NA	TRBV6-1	TRBD1	TRBJ1-6	CASSEADRGNSPLHF	TGTGCCAGCAGTGAAGCGGACAGGGGAAATTCACCCCTCCACTTT
once	TRBV7-2	TRBD2	TRBJ2-7	CASSPRTSGIYEQYF	TGTGCCAGCAGCCCCCGCACTAGCGGGATCTATGAGCAGTACTTC
NA	TRBV29-1	NA	TRBJ1-1	CSVEVKGPNTEAFF	TGCAGCGTTGAAGTTAAGGGGCCGAACACTGAAGCTTTCTTT
NA	TRBV7-7	NA	TRBJ2-2	CASSLEVSTGELFF	TGTGCCAGCAGCTTAGAGGTCAGCACCGGGGAGCTGTTTTTT
NA	TRBV7-9	TRBD1	TRBJ2-3	CASSLGQGSTDTQYF	TGTGCCAGCAGCTTAGGACAGGGGAGCACAGATACGCAGTATTTT
NA	TRBV18	TRBD1	TRBJ1-1	CASSLGQGMNTEAFF	TGTGCCAGCTCACTCGGACAGGGAATGAACACTGAAGCTTTCTTT
NA	TRBV4-2	NA	TRBJ2-1	CASSQDRGNPEQFF	TGTGCCAGCAGCCAAGATCGCGGGAATCCTGAGCAGTTCTTC
NA	TRBV6-2/TRBV6-3	NA	TRBJ1-5	CASSTTQGQPQHF	TGTGCCAGCAGTACGACCCAGGGCCAGCCCCAGCATTTT
NA	TRBV6-6	TRBD2	TRBJ2-7	CASSRPGGTSGSYEQYF	TGTGCCAGCAGTCGGCCCGGGGGAACTAGCGGGAGCTACGAGCAGTACTTC
NA	TRBV7-2	TRBD2	TRBJ2-7	CASSPTSGSAFSHEQYF	TGTGCCAGCAGCCCGACTAGCGGGAGTGCCTTCTCCCACGAGCAGTACTTC
NA	TRBV19	TRBD2	TRBJ2-5	CASSTGTSGRETQYF	TGTGCCAGTAGTACCGGGACTAGCGGGAGGGAGACCCAGTACTTC